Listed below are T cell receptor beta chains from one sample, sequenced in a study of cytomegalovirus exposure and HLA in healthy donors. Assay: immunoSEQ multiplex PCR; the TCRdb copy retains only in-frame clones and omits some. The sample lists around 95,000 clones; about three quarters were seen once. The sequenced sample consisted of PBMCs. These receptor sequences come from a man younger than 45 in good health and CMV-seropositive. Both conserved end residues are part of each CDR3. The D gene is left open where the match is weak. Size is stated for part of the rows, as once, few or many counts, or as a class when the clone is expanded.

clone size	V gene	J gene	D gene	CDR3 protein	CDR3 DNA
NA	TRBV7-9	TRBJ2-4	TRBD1	CASSSIGTGDGIQYF	TGTGCCAGCAGCTCCATTGGGACAGGTGACGGCATTCAGTACTTC
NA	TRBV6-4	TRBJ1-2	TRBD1	CASSDTPRGKASYTF	TGTGCCAGCAGTGACACCCCCAGGGGGAAAGCTTCCTACACCTTC
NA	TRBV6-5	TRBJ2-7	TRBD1	CASRGTVPPYEQYF	TGTGCCAGCAGAGGGACAGTACCCCCCTACGAGCAGTACTTC
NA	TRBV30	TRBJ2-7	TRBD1	CAWRMTGGSYEQYF	TGTGCCTGGAGGATGACAGGGGGCTCCTACGAGCAGTACTTC
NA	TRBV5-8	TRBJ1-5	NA	CASSFPGTHQPQHF	TGTGCCAGCAGCTTTCCCGGGACACATCAGCCCCAGCATTTT
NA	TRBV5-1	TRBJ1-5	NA	CASSPTSNQPQHF	TGCGCCAGCAGCCCCACATCCAATCAGCCCCAGCATTTT
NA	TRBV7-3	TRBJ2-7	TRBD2	CASSFSSGGGEQYF	TGTGCCAGCAGCTTCTCTAGCGGGGGAGGCGAGCAGTACTTC
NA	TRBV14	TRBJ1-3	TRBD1	CASSQLRQGPYF	TGTGCCAGCAGCCAACTAAGACAGGGACCATATTTT
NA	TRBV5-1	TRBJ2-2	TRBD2	CASSLWLAGGPNTGELFF	TGCGCCAGCAGCTTGTGGCTAGCGGGGGGTCCTAACACCGGGGAGCTGTTTTTT
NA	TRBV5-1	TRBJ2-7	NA	CASRLDTTYEQYF	TGCGCCAGCAGACTGGACACCACCTACGAGCAGTACTTC
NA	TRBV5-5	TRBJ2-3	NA	CASRYNRVPTDTQYF	TGTGCCAGCAGATACAACAGGGTGCCCACAGATACGCAGTATTTT
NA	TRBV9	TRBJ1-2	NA	CASSVDEDAYGYTF	TGTGCCAGCAGCGTAGATGAGGATGCCTATGGCTACACCTTC
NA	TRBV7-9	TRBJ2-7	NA	CASSLVPGHNDEQYF	TGTGCCAGCAGCTTAGTACCGGGACACAACGACGAGCAGTACTTC
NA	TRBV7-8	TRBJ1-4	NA	CASSASPGANEKLFF	TGTGCCAGCAGCGCCTCGCCAGGGGCTAATGAAAAACTGTTTTTT
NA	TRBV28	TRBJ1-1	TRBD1	CASSLLGQGANQDTEAFF	TGTGCCAGCAGTTTATTGGGACAGGGGGCTAATCAGGACACTGAAGCTTTCTTT
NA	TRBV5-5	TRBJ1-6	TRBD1	CASSNRQGISYNSPLHF	TGTGCCAGCAGCAACAGACAGGGGATCTCCTATAATTCACCCCTCCACTTT
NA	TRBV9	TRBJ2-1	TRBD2	CASSVAGGTHNEQFF	TGTGCCAGCAGCGTAGCGGGGGGGACACACAATGAGCAGTTCTTC
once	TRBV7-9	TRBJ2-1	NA	CASSLVGLEQFF	TGTGCCAGCAGCTTAGTAGGACTTGAGCAGTTCTTC
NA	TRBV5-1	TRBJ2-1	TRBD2	CASSLAASGGAWDEQFF	TGCGCCAGCAGCTTGGCCGCTAGCGGGGGGGCATGGGATGAGCAGTTCTTC
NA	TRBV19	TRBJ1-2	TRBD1	CASSIIPGQTKANYGYTF	TGTGCCAGTAGTATAATCCCGGGACAGACCAAAGCTAACTATGGCTACACCTTC
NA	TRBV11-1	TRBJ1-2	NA	CASSSIPGNGYTF	TGTGCCAGCAGTTCGATACCAGGGAATGGCTACACCTTC
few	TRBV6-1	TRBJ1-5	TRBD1	CASNRQGLEPQHF	TGTGCCAGCAACCGACAGGGCCTCGAACCCCAGCATTTT
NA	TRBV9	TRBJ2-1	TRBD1	CASSVRTGFNRGDEQFF	TGTGCCAGCAGCGTCAGGACAGGTTTTAATCGGGGCGATGAGCAGTTCTTC
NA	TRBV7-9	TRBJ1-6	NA	CSSSSVQIRGDSPLHF	TGTTCCAGCAGCTCCGTACAGATTCGGGGAGATTCACCCCTCCACTTT
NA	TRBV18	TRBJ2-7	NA	CASSLGNRGLWEQYF	TGTGCCAGCTCGCTAGGTAACAGAGGGTTATGGGAGCAGTACTTC
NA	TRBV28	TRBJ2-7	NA	CASSLGGFSYEQYF	TGTGCCAGCAGTTTAGGGGGCTTCTCCTACGAGCAGTACTTC
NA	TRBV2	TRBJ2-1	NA	CASRVGSNPYNEQFF	TGTGCCAGCAGGGTAGGGAGCAATCCCTACAATGAGCAGTTCTTC
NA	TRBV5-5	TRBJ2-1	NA	CASSLDWRSPNEQFF	TGTGCCAGCAGCTTGGATTGGAGAAGTCCCAATGAGCAGTTCTTC
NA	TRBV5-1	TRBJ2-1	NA	CASSLEGAGNEQFF	TGCGCCAGCAGCTTGGAGGGGGCGGGGAATGAGCAGTTCTTC
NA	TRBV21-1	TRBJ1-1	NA	CASSKNPKRRRENTEAFF	TGTGCCAGCAGCAAAAACCCCAAAAGGCGTCGGGAGAACACTGAAGCTTTCTTT
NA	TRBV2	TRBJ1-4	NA	CATRRSLNEKLFF	TGTGCCACCAGACGGTCCTTAAATGAAAAACTGTTTTTT
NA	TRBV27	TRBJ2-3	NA	CASSKPVAGSDTQYF	TGTGCCAGCAGTAAACCCGTCGCAGGGTCAGATACGCAGTATTTT
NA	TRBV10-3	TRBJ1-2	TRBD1	CAMSTGQGHIRNYGYTF	TGTGCCATGAGTACGGGACAGGGACATATTAGGAACTATGGCTACACCTTC
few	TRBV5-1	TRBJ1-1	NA	CASSLRQGGTEAFF	TGCGCCAGCAGCTTGCGGCAGGGAGGGACTGAAGCTTTCTTT
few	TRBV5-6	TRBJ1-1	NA	CASSSRADAFF	TGTGCCAGCAGCTCCAGGGCTGATGCTTTCTTT
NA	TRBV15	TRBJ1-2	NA	CATSRDIGRVNYGYTF	TGTGCCACCAGCAGAGATATAGGCAGGGTCAACTATGGCTACACCTTC
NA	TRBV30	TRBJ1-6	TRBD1	CAWSRTGRSYNSPLHF	TGTGCCTGGAGTAGGACAGGGAGGTCCTATAATTCACCCCTCCACTTT
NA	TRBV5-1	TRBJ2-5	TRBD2	CASSLDGGTTGETQYF	TGCGCCAGCAGCTTGGACGGGGGGACCACCGGGGAGACCCAGTACTTC
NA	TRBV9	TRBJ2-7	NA	CASSAGGEGAYEQYF	TGTGCCAGCAGCGCAGGCGGGGAGGGGGCCTACGAGCAGTACTTC
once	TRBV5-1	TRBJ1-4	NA	CASSLEARGEKLFF	TGCGCCAGCAGCTTGGAGGCCCGAGGGGAAAAACTGTTTTTT
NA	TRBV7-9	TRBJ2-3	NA	CASSQVVGPTDTQYF	TGTGCCAGCAGTCAAGTCGTGGGGCCCACAGATACGCAGTATTTT
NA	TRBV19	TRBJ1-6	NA	CASTPQGGSSPLHF	TGTGCCAGTACCCCCCAGGGAGGGAGTTCACCCCTCCACTTT
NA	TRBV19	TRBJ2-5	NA	CASSAQGRETQYF	TGTGCCAGTAGCGCACAGGGGAGGGAGACCCAGTACTTC
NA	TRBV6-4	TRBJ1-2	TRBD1	CASRPGTGQNYGYTF	TGTGCCAGCAGGCCCGGGACAGGGCAGAACTATGGCTACACCTTC
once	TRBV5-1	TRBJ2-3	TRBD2	CASSLGTIGLAGRTDTQYF	TGCGCCAGCAGCTTGGGGACGATCGGACTAGCGGGGAGGACAGATACGCAGTATTTT